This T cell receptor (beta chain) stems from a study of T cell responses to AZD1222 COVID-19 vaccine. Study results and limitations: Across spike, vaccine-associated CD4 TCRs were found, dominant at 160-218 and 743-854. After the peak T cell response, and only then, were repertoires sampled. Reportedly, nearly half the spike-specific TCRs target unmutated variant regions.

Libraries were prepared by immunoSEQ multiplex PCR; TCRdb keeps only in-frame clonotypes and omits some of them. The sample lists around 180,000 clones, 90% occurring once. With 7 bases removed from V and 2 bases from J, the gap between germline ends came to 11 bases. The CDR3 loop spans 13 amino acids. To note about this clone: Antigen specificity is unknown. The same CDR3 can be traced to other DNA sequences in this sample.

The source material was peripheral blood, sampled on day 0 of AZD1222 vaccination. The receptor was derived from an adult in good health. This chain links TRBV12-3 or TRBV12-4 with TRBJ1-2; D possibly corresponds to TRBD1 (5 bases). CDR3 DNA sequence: TGTGCCAGCACCCCGGGGGGGAACTATGGCTACACCTTC. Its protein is CASTPGGNYGYTF.